This entry lists 22 T cell receptor beta chains sequenced from one sample in a study of cytomegalovirus exposure and HLA in healthy donors. In the PCR, 60 Vbeta and 13 Jbeta primers were used. The method was immunoSEQ multiplex PCR; TCRdb's version includes in-frame clones alone and lacks a portion of them. The sample lists around 99,000 clones; over 75% were seen once. What was sequenced was PBMCs. The receptor source for this set is a male donor in good health and CMV-seronegative.

The sample holds a few counts of this clone. The J gene is TRBJ1-4, the V gene TRBV5-1; D possibly corresponds to TRBD1 (6 bases). V lost 4 bases and J 3 bases, leaving 13 bases between the germline ends. CDR1 is SGHRS, CDR2 YFSETQ, per germline. This CDR3 contains 15 residues. CDR3 loop: CASSGGHSPNEKLFF. DNA for the CDR3: TGCGCCAGCAGCGGGGGCCACAGCCCTAATGAAAAACTGTTTTTT.

The chain carries TRBV30 and TRBJ1-2, with 8 bases matching TRBD1. The germline gives CDR1 GTSNPN, CDR2 SVGIG (reference sequence). V trimming: 0 bases; J trimming: 7 bases; junction bases outside the gene matches: 4. This CDR3 has 13 residues. The CDR3: CAWSVSGGLGYTF. The DNA for the CDR3 is TGTGCCTGGAGTGTATCAGGGGGCCTTGGCTACACCTTC. The full variable domain, completed using reference TRBV30 and TRBJ1-2, is SQTIHQWPATLVQPVGSPLSLECTVEGTSNPNLYWYRQAAGRGLQLLFYSVGIGQISSEVPQNLSASRPQDRQFILSSKKLLLSDSGFYLCAWSVSGGLGYTFGSGTRLTVV.

This clone was counted between two and nine times. V is TRBV7-2 and J is TRBJ2-7, with 14 bases aligning to TRBD2. This CDR3 contains 18 residues. Losses at the gene ends were 4 bases for V and 2 bases for J; bases not matched to a gene: 10. The germline gives CDR1 SGHTA, CDR2 FQGNSA. The CDR3 DNA follows: TGTGCCAGCAGCTCCCCGGGACTAGCGGGAGTTTTCACCTACGAGCAGTACTTC. Residues: CASSSPGLAGVFTYEQYF.

In its sample, this clone was seen a few times. This chain joins TRBV18 and TRBJ2-7, with TRBD2 identical over 7 bases. This CDR3 region has 12 residues. J gave up 7 bases and V 6 bases, and 6 bases lay outside the gene matches. Germline V lookup: CDR1 KGHSH, CDR2 LQKENI. CDR3 sequence reads: CASSRTRAEQYF. The CDR3 DNA reads as TGTGCCAGCTCTAGGACTAGAGCAGAGCAGTACTTC.

This chain links TRBV5-1 with TRBJ2-1; 9 bases agree with TRBD2. Germline V gives CDR1 SGHRS, CDR2 YFSETQ. The ends lost 0 bases at V and 10 bases at J; junction bases unmatched: 8. The CDR3 loop spans 15 amino acids. The CDR3 DNA reads TGCGCCAGCAGCTTGGTAGTAGCGGGAGTAGAGGAGCAGTTCTTC. Protein product: CASSLVVAGVEEQFF.

This clone was observed once. This chain links TRBV5-1 with TRBJ2-3, with unresolved D. Germline CDR1 and CDR2: SGHRS and YFSETQ. The CDR3 covers 13 residues. V shed 5 bases and J shed 2 bases, with 9 bases lying between them. DNA for the CDR3: TGCGCCAGCAGAAACCGGGTCACAGATACGCAGTATTTT. Its protein is CASRNRVTDTQYF.

The CDR3 region has the DNA TGTGCCACCAGCAGAGCGGGGACAGGGTACAATGAGCAGTTCTTC. Amino acids: CATSRAGTGYNEQFF. This chain uses TRBV15 with TRBJ2-1, with TRBD1 identical over 9 bases. CDR1 and CDR2 from the germline V gene are LNHNV and YYDKDF (reference sequence). The CDR3 covers 15 residues. Trimming removed 1 base from V and 4 bases from J; junction bases left unmatched: 2.

Turning to this clone: The sample contains more than one DNA sequence encoding this CDR3. This chain connects TRBV28 to TRBJ1-5; tentatively, D is TRBD1 (5 bases). Germline values: CDR1 MDHEN, CDR2 SYDVKM. The V end was cut by 3 bases, the J end by 5 bases, with 17 bases between. CDR3 length equals 16 residues. CDR3 DNA sequence: TGTGCCAGCAGTTTGGTGCAGGGCCGGCAAGATCAGCCCCAGCATTTT. It encodes CASSLVQGRQDQPQHF.

The V gene is TRBV28, the J gene TRBJ2-1; TRBD2 matches 10 bases. Trimming cost V 7 bases and J 7 bases; bases outside gene matches: 19. Germline CDR1 is MDHEN and CDR2 is SYDVKM. CDR3 length: 18 residues. This chain's CDR3 is CASTPPTASGRMGNEQFF. Here the CDR3 DNA reads TGTGCCAGCACCCCCCCAACTGCTAGCGGGAGAATGGGTAATGAGCAGTTCTTC. The full variable domain, completed using reference TRBV28 and TRBJ2-1, is DVKVTQSSRYLVKRTGEKVFLECVQDMDHENMFWYRQDPGLGLRLIYFSYDVKMKEKGDIPEGYSVSREKKERFSLILESASTNQTSMYLCASTPPTASGRMGNEQFFGPGTRLTVL.

The V gene is TRBV7-6, the J gene TRBJ2-1, with a possible D match to TRBD2 (7 bases). Trimming took off 5 bases at V and 8 bases at J, with 19 bases between the two ends. CDR3 length: 15 amino acids. Germline CDR1 reads SGHVS; CDR2 reads FNYEAQ. The CDR3 reads CASSPGLKGGDEQFF. The DNA of the CDR3 is TGTGCCAGCAGCCCGGGACTAAAGGGGGGCGATGAGCAGTTCTTC.

This clone has only one observation. The chain couples TRBV10-2 to TRBJ2-3, with 7 nucleotides matching TRBD2. CDR3 length: 16 residues. The V segment lost 0 bases and the J segment 6 bases; nucleotides outside the gene matches: 9. Germline CDR1 is WSHSY and CDR2 is SAAADI. The CDR3 nucleotides read TGCGCCAGCAGTGAGTCCCGGGACTACCGCCGGGATACGCAGTATTTT. Protein sequence: CASSESRDYRRDTQYF.

This clone was detected a few times. This sequence joins TRBV5-6 and TRBJ2-1; D possibly corresponds to TRBD2 (5 bases). The CDR3 length is 15 residues. Trimming removed 0 bases at V and 0 bases at J, with 7 bases between. Germline V gene sequence: CDR1 SGHDT, CDR2 YYEEEE. Here the CDR3 reads CASSLGGYSYNEQFF. Here the CDR3 DNA reads TGTGCCAGCAGCTTGGGAGGGTACTCCTACAATGAGCAGTTCTTC.

The rearrangement joins TRBV5-1 to TRBJ2-7, with D perhaps TRBD1 (6 bases). Germline CDR1 SGHRS, CDR2 YFSETQ. The CDR3 sequence is 14 residues long. Trimming pared 4 bases from V and 3 bases from J, leaving 14 bases between. The CDR3 sequence is CASSPGNRDYEQYF. CDR3 coding DNA: TGCGCCAGCAGCCCTGGGAACAGGGACTACGAGCAGTACTTC.

This chain connects TRBV7-3 to TRBJ1-3, with D possibly TRBD1 on 6 matching bases. V gave up 0 bases and J gave up 4 bases, with 13 bases separating them. Germline lookup yields CDR1 SGHTA and CDR2 FQGTGA. The CDR3 extends over 16 amino acids. CDR3 sequence (DNA): TGTGCCAGCAGCTTAACCCCCCAGGGGACGGGAAACACCATATATTTT. Encoded protein: CASSLTPQGTGNTIYF.

V and J are TRBV27 and TRBJ1-2; D is undetermined. V lost 8 bases and J 8 bases, leaving 9 bases between the germline ends. The CDR3 runs 10 residues. Germline V lookup: CDR1 MNHEY, CDR2 SMNVEV (reference sequence). The chain's CDR3 is CASGPGGYTF. The CDR3 DNA sequence: TGTGCCAGCGGACCGGGGGGCTACACCTTC.

The chain carries TRBV29-1 and TRBJ2-1, with D possibly being TRBD2 (5 bases). CDR1 is SQVTM and CDR2 is ANQGSEA in the germline V gene. V was clipped by 8 bases and J by 3 bases, with 14 bases between them. This CDR3 spans 13 amino acids. The CDR3 region is CSPKAGSYNEQFF. In nucleotides, the CDR3 is TGCAGCCCCAAGGCGGGCAGCTACAATGAGCAGTTCTTC.

The rearrangement joins TRBV5-1 to TRBJ2-2, with D hard to call. Germline CDR1 reads SGHRS; CDR2 reads YFSETQ. The length of the CDR3 is 14 residues. V was trimmed by 4 bases and J by 7 bases, leaving 14 bases between them. In DNA, the CDR3 is TGCGCCAGCAGCGCCGTCCCGGGTGTCGGGGAGCTGTTTTTT. This translates into CASSAVPGVGELFF. Full variable domain (outside the CDR3, taken from reference TRBV5-1 and TRBJ2-2): KAGVTQTPRYLIKTRGQQVTLSCSPISGHRSVSWYQQTPGQGLQFLFEYFSETQRNKGNFPGRFSGRQFSNSRSEMNVSTLELGDSALYLCASSAVPGVGELFFGEGSRLTVL.

The J gene is TRBJ2-7, the V gene TRBV19; 10 bases agree with TRBD1. From germline, CDR1 is LNHDA and CDR2 SQIVND (reference sequence). V shed 8 bases and J 6 bases; nucleotides not matched to a gene: 1. CDR3 length: 11 residues. CDR3 amino acids: CASGTGVEQYF. Written as DNA, the CDR3 is TGTGCCAGTGGGACAGGGGTCGAGCAGTACTTC.

This rearrangement joins TRBV6-5 to TRBJ1-2; 9 bases agree with TRBD1. From germline, CDR1 is MNHEY and CDR2 SVGAGI. V dropped 7 bases and J dropped 4; count of bases not matched to a gene: 7. This CDR3 has 14 amino acids. The CDR3 protein is CASIGTGSAYGYTF. For the CDR3, the DNA is TGTGCCAGCATTGGGACAGGGTCAGCCTATGGCTACACCTTC.

This clone was counted a few times. This chain uses TRBV30 with TRBJ1-5, with a tentative D call TRBD1 (6 bases). The germline V gene encodes CDR1 GTSNPN and CDR2 SVGIG (reference sequence). Trimming removed 4 bases from V and 9 bases from J, with 10 bases in between. The CDR3 totals 11 residues. CDR3 nucleotides: TGTGCCTGGACAGGGGTCTGGCCCCAGCATTTT. It encodes CAWTGVWPQHF.

The CDR3 DNA sequence: TGTGCCAGCAGCACAGAGACTAGCGGGGGGTATGAGCAGTACTTC. Protein sequence: CASSTETSGGYEQYF. The J gene is TRBJ2-7, the V gene TRBV11-2; TRBD2 matches 13 bases. Germline values: CDR1 SGHAT, CDR2 FQNNGV. V shed 5 bases, J shed 7 bases, and the junction held 8 bases outside the gene matches. This CDR3 contains 15 residues.

This clone was picked up one time. This chain connects TRBV5-4 to TRBJ2-3; TRBD2 is a possible D gene (6 bases). This CDR3 has 16 amino acids. CDR1 and CDR2 (germline): SGHNT, YYREEE (reference sequence). V lost 4 bases and J lost 2, with 17 bases in between. The CDR3 nucleotides read TGTGCCAGCAGCACCTTGACGCGGGAAAACACAGATACGCAGTATTTT. It translates to CASSTLTRENTDTQYF.